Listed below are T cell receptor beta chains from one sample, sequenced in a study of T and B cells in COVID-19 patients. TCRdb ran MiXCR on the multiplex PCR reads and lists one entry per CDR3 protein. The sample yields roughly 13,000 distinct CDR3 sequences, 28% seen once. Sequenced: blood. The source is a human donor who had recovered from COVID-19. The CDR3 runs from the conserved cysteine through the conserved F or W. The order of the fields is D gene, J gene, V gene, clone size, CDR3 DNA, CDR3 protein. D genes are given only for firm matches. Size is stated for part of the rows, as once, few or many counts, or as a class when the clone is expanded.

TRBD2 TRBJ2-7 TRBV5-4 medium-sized TGTGCCAGCAGCCCAGGACTAGCGGGAGGGCGGGAGCAGTACTTC CASSPGLAGGREQYF
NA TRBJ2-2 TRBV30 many TGTGCCTGGAGAGAGCCCGGACAGAGGAACACCGGGGAGCTGTTTTTT CAWREPGQRNTGELFF
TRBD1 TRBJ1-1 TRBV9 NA TGTGCCAGCAGCGTAGATCAGGGGGCTGAAGCTTTCTTT CASSVDQGAEAFF
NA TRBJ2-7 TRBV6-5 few TGTGCCAGCAGTTATTTGTCGCAAATGGACTACGAGCAGTACTTC CASSYLSQMDYEQYF
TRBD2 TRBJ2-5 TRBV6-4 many TGTGCCAGCAGTGAGGGCATCCTGGATAGCGGGGGGAAGGAGACCCAGTACTTC CASSEGILDSGGKETQYF
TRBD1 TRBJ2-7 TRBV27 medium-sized TGTGCCAGCAGTTTATATTCAGGGGGTGACGACGAGCAGTACTTC CASSLYSGGDDEQYF
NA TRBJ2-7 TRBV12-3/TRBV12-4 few TGTGCCAGCAGTTTATTGCTAGGATACGAGAAGGGCTACGAGCAGTACTTC CASSLLLGYEKGYEQYF
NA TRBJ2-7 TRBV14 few TGTGCCAGCAGCCAGGGGCAAGGAACTTCCTCTTACGAGCAGTACTTC CASSQGQGTSSYEQYF
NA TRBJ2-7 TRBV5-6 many TGTGCCAGCAGCCCTACCTCTTCAAGCGAGGCCTACGAGCAGTACTTC CASSPTSSSEAYEQYF
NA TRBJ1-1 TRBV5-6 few TGTGCCAGCAGCTTTTCCAGGGGCTTTGGAGCTTTCTTT CASSFSRGFGAFF
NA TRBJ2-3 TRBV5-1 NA TGCGCCAGCACCATCGACTCTACTAGCACAGATACGCAGTATTTT CASTIDSTSTDTQYF
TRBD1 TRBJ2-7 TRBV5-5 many TGTGCCAGCAGAAACGGGACAGGTTGGCCCCTTTACGAGCAGTACTTC CASRNGTGWPLYEQYF
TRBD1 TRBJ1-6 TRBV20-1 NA TGCAGTGCTAGAGGGACAGGGGGGTATAATTCACCCCTCCACTTT CSARGTGGYNSPLHF
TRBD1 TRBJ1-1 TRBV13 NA TGTGCCAGCAGCTTAATGACAGGGGTTGGGACTGAAGCTTTCTTT CASSLMTGVGTEAFF
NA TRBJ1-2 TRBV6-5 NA TGTGCCAGCAGTGAACAAGGAGGAACAGCTAACTATGGCTACACCTTC CASSEQGGTANYGYTF
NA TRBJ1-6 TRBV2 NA TGTGCCAGCAGTCCCAGGAGGGAAGTTAAGTCACCCCTCCACTTT CASSPRREVKSPLHF
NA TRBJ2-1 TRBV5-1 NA TGCGCCAGCAAGTCTAGCCTCAGTAATGAGCAGTTCTTC CASKSSLSNEQFF
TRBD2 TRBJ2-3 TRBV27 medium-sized TGTGCCAGCAGTGACGGGACTAGCGACACAGATACGCAGTATTTT CASSDGTSDTDTQYF
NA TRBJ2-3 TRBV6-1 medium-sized TGTGCCAGCAGTGCACAGCTTAGCACAGATACGCAGTATTTT CASSAQLSTDTQYF
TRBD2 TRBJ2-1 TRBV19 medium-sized TGTGCCAGTAGTTCCGGACTAGCTCGGTACAATGAGCAGTTCTTC CASSSGLARYNEQFF
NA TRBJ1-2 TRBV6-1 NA TGTGCCAGCAATCATGGGTATGGCTACACCTTC CASNHGYGYTF
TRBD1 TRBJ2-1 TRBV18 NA TGTGCCAGCTCACCCATGGACAGGGGAGGGAATGAGCAGTTCTTC CASSPMDRGGNEQFF
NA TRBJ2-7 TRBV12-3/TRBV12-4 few TGTGCCAGCAGTTTCCTCGGGGCAAGAGACGAGCAGTACTTC CASSFLGARDEQYF
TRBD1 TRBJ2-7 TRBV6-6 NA TGTGCCAGCCGGGACAGGGGTCACGAGCAGTACTTC CASRDRGHEQYF
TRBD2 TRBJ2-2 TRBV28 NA TGTGCCAGCAGTGAACCCCGACTAGCCCTGGGCGGGGAGCTGTTTTTT CASSEPRLALGGELFF
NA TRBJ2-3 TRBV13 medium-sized TGTGCCAGCAGCCAACGCGACCCCACAGATACGCAGTATTTT CASSQRDPTDTQYF
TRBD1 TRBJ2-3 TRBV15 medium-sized TGTGCCACCAGCAGACCGGGACAGTACACAGATACGCAGTATTTT CATSRPGQYTDTQYF
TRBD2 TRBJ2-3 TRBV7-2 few TGTGCCAGCAGCGTTCCTAGCGGGGCAGATACGCAGTATTTT CASSVPSGADTQYF
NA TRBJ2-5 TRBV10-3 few TGTGCCATCAGTCCCCAGGGCCGGGAGACCCAGTACTTC CAISPQGRETQYF
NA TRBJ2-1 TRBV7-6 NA TGTGCCATCAGTGAACCGGGACCAACCGAATACAATGAGCAGTTCTTC CAISEPGPTEYNEQFF
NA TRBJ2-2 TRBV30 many TGTGCCTGGAGTGTTGGGGATAGAGGGGAGCTGTTTTTT CAWSVGDRGELFF
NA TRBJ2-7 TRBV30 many TGTGCCTGGAGTGACAACATTGGGGAGTACGAGCAGTACTTC CAWSDNIGEYEQYF
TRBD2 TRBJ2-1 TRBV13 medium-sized TGTGCCAGCAGCTCTACCTCGCGGGAGGGCAATACAATGGAGCAGTTCTTC CASSSTSREGNTMEQFF
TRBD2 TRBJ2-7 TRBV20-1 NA TGCAGTGCTGGAGGACTAGCGGGGGGGAGCTCCTACGAGCAGTACTTC CSAGGLAGGSSYEQYF
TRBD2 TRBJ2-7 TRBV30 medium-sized TGTGCCTGTGAAAGCGGGGGGGCCGCGGGGTACGAGCAGTACTTC CACESGGAAGYEQYF
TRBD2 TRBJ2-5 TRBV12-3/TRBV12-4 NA TGTGCCAGCAGTTTAGGGGGGACTAGCGGGAGGAGAGAGACCCAGTACTTC CASSLGGTSGRRETQYF
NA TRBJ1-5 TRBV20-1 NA TGCAGTGCTAGAGAGGGGGGTCAGCCCCAGCATTTT CSAREGGQPQHF
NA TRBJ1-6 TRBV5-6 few TGTGCCAGCACCTTTGTACCGGAGGATAATTCACCCCTCCACTTT CASTFVPEDNSPLHF
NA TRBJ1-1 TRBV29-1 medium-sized TGCAGCGCTAGACGTCTCGAGAACACTGAAGCTTTCTTT CSARRLENTEAFF
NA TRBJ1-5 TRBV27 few TGTGCCAGCCGCCTAGGGAAGTATAGCAATCAGCCCCAGCATTTT CASRLGKYSNQPQHF
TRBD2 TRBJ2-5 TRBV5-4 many TGTGCCAGCAGCCCGGGGGGGGGGCACAGGGAAGAGACCCAGTACTTC CASSPGGGHREETQYF
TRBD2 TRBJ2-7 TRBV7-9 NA TGTGCCAGCAGCATCCGCGCCGGGGGGGCGCAGGACGAGCAGTACTTC CASSIRAGGAQDEQYF
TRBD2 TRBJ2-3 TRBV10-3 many TGTGCCACTCGGACTAGCGGCACAGATACGCAGTATTTT CATRTSGTDTQYF
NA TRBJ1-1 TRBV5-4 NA TGTGCCAGCAGCCCGACCCAGTATGGACTGCCTTTGAACACTGAAGCTTTCTTT CASSPTQYGLPLNTEAFF
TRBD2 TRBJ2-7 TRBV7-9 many TGTGCCAGCAGTTTGGTAGCGGGAGTCGAGCAGTACTTC CASSLVAGVEQYF
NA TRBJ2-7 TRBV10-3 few TGTGCCATCTCAGCCGTTTACGAGCAGTACTTC CAISAVYEQYF
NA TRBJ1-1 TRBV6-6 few TGTGCCAGCAGTTCGCCCCTCAGGCGCCGCGGCACTGAAGCTTTCTTT CASSSPLRRRGTEAFF
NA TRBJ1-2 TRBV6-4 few TGTGCCAGCAGTGACTCGATAATTACAGGGACTACTCACTATGGCTACACCTTC CASSDSIITGTTHYGYTF
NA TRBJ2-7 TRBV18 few TGTGCCAGCTCACCAGGGCAGGGGCTACCCTACGAGCAGTACTTC CASSPGQGLPYEQYF
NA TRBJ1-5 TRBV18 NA TGTGCCAGCTCACCAGACACTTATCAGCCCCAGCATTTT CASSPDTYQPQHF
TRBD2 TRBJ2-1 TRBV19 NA TGTGCCAGTAGTATAATCAGCGGGGGGGCCAATGAGCAGTTCTTC CASSIISGGANEQFF